These 17 T cell receptor beta chains were sequenced from one sample in a study of graft-versus-host responses after intestinal transplantation. Sequencing was performed with immunoSEQ multiplex PCR; in TCRdb, only in-frame clones are kept and a portion is missing. The table shows 80,000 to 100,000 clones, with 92% occurring only once. No antigen has been assigned to these receptors. This material consisted of unstimulated CD4+ T cells sorted from spleen or lymph node cells, taken before intestinal transplant. The receptor source for this set is a human donor who received an intestinal transplant.

This clone was found once. V usage is TRBV2 and J usage is TRBJ2-6; D is unclear. Germline CDR1 and CDR2: SNHLY and FYNNEI. The CDR3 is made up of 13 amino acids. V lost 7 bases and J 2 bases, leaving 6 bases between the germline ends. The CDR3 DNA is TGTGCCAGCAAGCGCACTGGGGCCAACGTCCTGACTTTC. As protein: CASKRTGANVLTF.

The V and J genes are TRBV6-5 and TRBJ1-1; D gene unclear. The CDR3 has 15 amino acids. Deletions cut 2 bases from V and 0 bases from J, with 10 bases between. Germline CDR1 and CDR2: MNHEY and SVGAGI. The CDR3 nucleotides are TGTGCCAGCAGTTACCGAAGACAAATGAACACTGAAGCTTTCTTT. Protein product: CASSYRRQMNTEAFF.

V is TRBV21-1 and J is TRBJ2-6; the D segment call TRBD1 is taken from the table without a DNA check. TRBV21-1 is given as a pseudogene. This CDR3 spans 15 amino acids. The chain's CDR3 is CASSAHSSGANVLTF. The CDR3 region has the DNA TGTGCCAGCAGCGCCCACAGCTCTGGGGCCAACGTCCTGACTTTC.

CDR3 residues: CASSEGGSSYNEQFF. CDR3 DNA: TGCGCCAGCAGTGAGGGCGGTAGCTCCTACAATGAGCAGTTCTTC. The gene calls are TRBV10-1 and TRBJ2-1; no clear D gene. V shed 2 bases and J shed 0 bases, with 8 bases lying between them. The CDR3 runs 15 residues. The germline CDR1 and CDR2 sequences are WNHNN and SYGVQD (reference sequence).

This chain joins TRBV5-6 and TRBJ1-5, with D possibly being TRBD1 (5 bases). Germline-derived CDR1 and CDR2 are SGHDT and YYEEEE. The CDR3 has 15 amino acids. The germline V and J ends were trimmed by 4 bases and 1 base, with 12 bases remaining between them. The CDR3 DNA sequence: TGTGCCAGCAGCACGGGGGACTTAAGCAATCAGCCCCAGCATTTT. Translated: CASSTGDLSNQPQHF.

The gene calls are TRBV5-1 and TRBJ2-1, with 12 bases that match TRBD2. Germline CDR1 SGHRS, CDR2 YFSETQ. Unmatched junction bases numbered 11, after V lost 4 bases and J lost 6 bases. The CDR3 consists of 17 residues. CDR3 in amino acids: CASSLYLTSGGGNEQFF. In DNA, the CDR3 is TGCGCCAGCAGCCTCTACCTGACTAGCGGGGGTGGCAATGAGCAGTTCTTC.

The chain is built from TRBV6-6 and TRBJ1-5, with 8 bases lining up with TRBD1. Germline V CDR1 and CDR2: MNHNY, SVGAGI (reference sequence). CDR3 length: 15 amino acids. V lost 2 bases to trimming and J lost 6 bases; unmatched junction nucleotides: 6. The CDR3 loop reads CASSYDGQGAQPQHF. In DNA form, the CDR3 reads TGTGCCAGCAGTTACGACGGACAGGGTGCTCAGCCCCAGCATTTT.

The chain combines TRBV6-1 with TRBJ1-2; a weak D match, TRBD1 (5 bases). CDR3 size: 12 residues. Trimming shortened V by 3 bases and J by 4 bases, and 6 bases separated the two germline ends. Germline loops: CDR1 MNHNS, CDR2 SASEGT. The CDR3 protein is CASSEGLYGYTF. CDR3 nucleotides: TGTGCCAGCAGTGAGGGACTCTATGGCTACACCTTC.

V is TRBV7-8 and J is TRBJ2-3; 13 bases match TRBD2. The junction had 13 bases not matched to a gene; V was cut back by 7 bases and J by 6 bases. Germline V gene lookup returns CDR1 SGHVS and CDR2 FQNEAQ. The CDR3 loop spans 17 amino acids. This CDR3 is CASTVLTSGGALDTQYF. The CDR3 nucleotides read TGTGCCAGCACCGTGCTTACTAGCGGGGGGGCCTTGGATACGCAGTATTTT.

The rearrangement joins TRBV9 to TRBJ1-1; D might be TRBD1 (6 bases). The germline V gene encodes CDR1 SGDLS and CDR2 YYNGEE. V dropped 0 bases and J dropped 1 base, with 13 bases sitting between them. This CDR3 has 16 amino acids. The CDR3 DNA is TGTGCCAGCAGCGTAGGTACCTGGGGGCGGAACACTGAAGCTTTCTTT. It codes for CASSVGTWGRNTEAFF.

CDR3 residues: CASSSGIMKTQYF. CDR3 sequence (DNA): TGTGCCAGCAGTTCCGGTATTATGAAGACCCAGTACTTC. This chain connects TRBV27 to TRBJ2-5; D is unclear. Trimming cost V 4 bases and J 6 bases, with 12 bases left between them. CDR3 length: 13 residues. From germline, CDR1 is MNHEY and CDR2 SMNVEV (reference sequence).

This sequence joins TRBV5-1 and TRBJ2-5; 11 bases agree with TRBD2. Trimming took 0 bases from V and 3 from J; bases not matched to a gene: 10. CDR3 length equals 18 residues. Germline CDR1 SGHRS, CDR2 YFSETQ. The CDR3 bases are TGCGCCAGCAGCTTGGCAATAGCGGGAGGGCCGGTGGAAGAGACCCAGTACTTC. Protein: CASSLAIAGGPVEETQYF. Using reference TRBV5-1 and TRBJ2-5 for the parts outside the CDR3, the full variable domain is KAGVTQTPRYLIKTRGQQVTLSCSPISGHRSVSWYQQTPGQGLQFLFEYFSETQRNKGNFPGRFSGRQFSNSRSEMNVSTLELGDSALYLCASSLAIAGGPVEETQYFGPGTRLLVL.

This clone has just a few counts. The chain uses TRBV7-9 and TRBJ1-2, with D possibly matching TRBD1 (5 bases). The CDR3 extends over 16 amino acids. Germline V gene sequence: CDR1 SEHNR, CDR2 FQNEAQ (reference sequence). Trimming removed 5 bases at V and 5 bases at J, with 21 bases between. CDR3 DNA sequence: TGTGCCAGCAGCCCCGGGGGGGGGACTGTCACTTATGGCTACACCTTC. Amino acids: CASSPGGGTVTYGYTF.

The genes are TRBV6-5 and TRBJ1-2; D is possibly TRBD1 (6 bases). Germline CDR1 reads MNHEY; CDR2 reads SVGAGI. V shed 4 bases and J shed 0 bases, with 12 bases lying between them. The CDR3 sequence is 15 residues long. CDR3 DNA: TGTGCCAGCAGTTTACAGGGCCGAGCTAACTATGGCTACACCTTC. Amino acid sequence: CASSLQGRANYGYTF.

The rearrangement joins TRBV5-8 to TRBJ2-2; 10 nucleotides match TRBD1. Germline V gene sequence: CDR1 SGHTS, CDR2 YDEGEE. This CDR3 has 15 amino acids. V lost 4 bases and J lost 5; bases outside the gene matches: 5. The CDR3 DNA sequence: TGTGCCAGCAGCGACCCGGGACAGGGGACCGGGGAGCTGTTTTTT. Its protein is CASSDPGQGTGELFF.

This clone was observed once. Different DNA sequences within this sample yield the same CDR3. The chain has TRBV6-1 and TRBJ2-7; 13 positions agree with TRBD2. V shed 0 bases, J shed 3 bases, and the junction held 5 bases outside the gene matches. The CDR3 is made up of 17 amino acids. Germline V gives CDR1 MNHNS, CDR2 SASEGT. For the CDR3, the DNA is TGTGCCAGCAGTGAAGCCCGGACTAGCGGGAGCCGCTACGAGCAGTACTTC. Encoded protein: CASSEARTSGSRYEQYF.

This clone was seen a few times. The rearrangement links TRBV2 to TRBJ1-5, with D uncertain. The CDR3 sequence is 13 residues long. Trimming removed 2 bases at V and 9 bases at J, with 11 bases between. The germline gives CDR1 SNHLY, CDR2 FYNNEI. Here the CDR3 DNA reads TGTGCCAGCAGTGAATCGCTGATAGTGCCCCAGCATTTT. The encoded protein is CASSESLIVPQHF.